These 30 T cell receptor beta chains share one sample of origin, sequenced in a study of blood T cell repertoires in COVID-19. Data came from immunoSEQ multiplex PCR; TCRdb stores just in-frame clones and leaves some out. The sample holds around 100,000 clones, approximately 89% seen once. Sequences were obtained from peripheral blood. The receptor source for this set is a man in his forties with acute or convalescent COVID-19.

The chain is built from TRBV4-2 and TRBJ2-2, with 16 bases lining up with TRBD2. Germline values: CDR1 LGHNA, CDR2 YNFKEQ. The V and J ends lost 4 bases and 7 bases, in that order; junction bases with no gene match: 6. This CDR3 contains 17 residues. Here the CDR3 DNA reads TGTGCCAGCAGCCGAGAGGGACTAGCGGGAGGGGACGGGGAGCTGTTTTTT. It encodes CASSREGLAGGDGELFF.

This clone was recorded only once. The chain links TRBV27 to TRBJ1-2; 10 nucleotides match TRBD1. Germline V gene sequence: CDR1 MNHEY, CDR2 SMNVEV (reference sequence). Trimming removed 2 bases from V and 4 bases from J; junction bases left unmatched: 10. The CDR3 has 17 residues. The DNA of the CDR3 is TGTGCCAGCAGTTTAATCTTCGGGACAGGGGACTTCTATGGCTACACCTTC. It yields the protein CASSLIFGTGDFYGYTF.

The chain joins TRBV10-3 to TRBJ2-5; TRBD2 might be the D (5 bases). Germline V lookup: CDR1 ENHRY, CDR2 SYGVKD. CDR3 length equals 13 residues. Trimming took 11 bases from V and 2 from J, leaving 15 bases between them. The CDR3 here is CASAGTGQETQYF. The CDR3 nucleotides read TGTGCCTCCGCCGGCACGGGGCAAGAGACCCAGTACTTC.

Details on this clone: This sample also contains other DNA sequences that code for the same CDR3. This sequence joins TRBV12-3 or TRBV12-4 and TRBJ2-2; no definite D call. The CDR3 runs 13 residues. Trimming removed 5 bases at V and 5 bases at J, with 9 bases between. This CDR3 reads CASSPRLTGELFF. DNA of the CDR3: TGTGCCAGCAGTCCCCGACTTACCGGGGAGCTGTTTTTT.

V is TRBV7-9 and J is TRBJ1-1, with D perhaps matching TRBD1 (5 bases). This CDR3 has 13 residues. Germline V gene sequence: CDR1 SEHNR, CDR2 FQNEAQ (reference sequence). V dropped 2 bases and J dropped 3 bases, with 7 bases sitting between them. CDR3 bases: TGTGCCAGCAGCTTACCAGGGCACACTGAAGCTTTCTTT. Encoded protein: CASSLPGHTEAFF.

CDR3 protein: CASKGSGNSPLHF. The CDR3 DNA sequence: TGTGCCAGCAAGGGGTCGGGTAATTCACCCCTCCACTTT. The chain has TRBV2 and TRBJ1-6; D possibly corresponds to TRBD1 (5 bases). Deletions cut 7 bases from V and 6 bases from J, with 10 bases between. There are 13 residues in the CDR3. Germline V gives CDR1 SNHLY, CDR2 FYNNEI. Variable domain in full (rest from reference TRBV2 and TRBJ1-6): EPEVTQTPSHQVTQMGQEVILRCVPISNHLYFYWYRQILGQKVEFLVSFYNNEISEKSEIFDDQFSVERPDGSNFTLKIRSTKLEDSAMYFCASKGSGNSPLHFGNGTRLTVT.

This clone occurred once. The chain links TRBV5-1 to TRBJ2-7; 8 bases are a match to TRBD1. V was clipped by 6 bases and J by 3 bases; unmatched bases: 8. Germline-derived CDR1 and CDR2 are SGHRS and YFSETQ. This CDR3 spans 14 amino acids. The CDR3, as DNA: TGCGCCAGCAACCCGGGACAGGAGAACTACGAGCAGTACTTC. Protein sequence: CASNPGQENYEQYF.

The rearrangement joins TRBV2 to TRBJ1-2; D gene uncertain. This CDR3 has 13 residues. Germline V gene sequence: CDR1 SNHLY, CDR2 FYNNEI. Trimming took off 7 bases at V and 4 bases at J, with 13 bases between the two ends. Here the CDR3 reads CASTPRPIYGYTF. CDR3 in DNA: TGTGCCAGCACACCCAGGCCGATCTATGGCTACACCTTC.

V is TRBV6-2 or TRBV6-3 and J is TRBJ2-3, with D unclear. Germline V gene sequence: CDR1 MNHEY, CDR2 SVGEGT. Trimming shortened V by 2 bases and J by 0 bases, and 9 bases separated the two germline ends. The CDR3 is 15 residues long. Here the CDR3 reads CASSYLATSTDTQYF. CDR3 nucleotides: TGTGCCAGCAGTTACCTTGCGACTAGCACAGATACGCAGTATTTT.

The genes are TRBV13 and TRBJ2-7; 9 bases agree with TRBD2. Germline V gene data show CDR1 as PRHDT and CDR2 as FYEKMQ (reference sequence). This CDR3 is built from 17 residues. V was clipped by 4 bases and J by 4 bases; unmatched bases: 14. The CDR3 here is CASSSGHGGRARYEQYF. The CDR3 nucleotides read TGTGCCAGCAGCTCGGGGCACGGCGGGAGGGCCAGGTACGAGCAGTACTTC.

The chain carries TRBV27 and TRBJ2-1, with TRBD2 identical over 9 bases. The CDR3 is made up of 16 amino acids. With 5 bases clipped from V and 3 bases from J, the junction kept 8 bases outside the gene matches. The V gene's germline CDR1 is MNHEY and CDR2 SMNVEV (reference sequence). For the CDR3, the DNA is TGTGCCAGCAGTACGCCCACTAGCGGGTACTACAATGAGCAGTTCTTC. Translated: CASSTPTSGYYNEQFF.

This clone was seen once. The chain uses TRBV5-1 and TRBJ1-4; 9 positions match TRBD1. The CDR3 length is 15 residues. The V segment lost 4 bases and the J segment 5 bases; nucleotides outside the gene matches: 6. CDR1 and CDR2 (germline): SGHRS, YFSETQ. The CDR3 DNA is TGCGCCAGCAGCGCACAGGGGGCGTGGAATGAAAAACTGTTTTTT. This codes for CASSAQGAWNEKLFF.

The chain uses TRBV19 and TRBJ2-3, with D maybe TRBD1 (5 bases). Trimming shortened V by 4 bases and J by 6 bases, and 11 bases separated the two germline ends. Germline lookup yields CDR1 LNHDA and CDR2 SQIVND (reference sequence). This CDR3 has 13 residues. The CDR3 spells CASSSDRADTQYF. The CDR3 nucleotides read TGTGCCAGTAGTAGTGACAGAGCCGATACGCAGTATTTT.

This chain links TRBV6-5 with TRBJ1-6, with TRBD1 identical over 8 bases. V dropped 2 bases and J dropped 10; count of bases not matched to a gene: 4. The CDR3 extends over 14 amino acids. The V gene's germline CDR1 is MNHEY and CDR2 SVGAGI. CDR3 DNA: TGTGCCAGCAGTTACGGACAGGGAGAATCACCCCTCCACTTT. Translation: CASSYGQGESPLHF.

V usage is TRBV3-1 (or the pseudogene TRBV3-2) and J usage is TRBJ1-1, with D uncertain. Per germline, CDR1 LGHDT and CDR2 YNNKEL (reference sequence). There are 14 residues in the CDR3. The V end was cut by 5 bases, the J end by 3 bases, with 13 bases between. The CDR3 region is CASSFYGGDTEAFF. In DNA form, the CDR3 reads TGTGCCAGCAGCTTTTACGGTGGTGACACTGAAGCTTTCTTT.

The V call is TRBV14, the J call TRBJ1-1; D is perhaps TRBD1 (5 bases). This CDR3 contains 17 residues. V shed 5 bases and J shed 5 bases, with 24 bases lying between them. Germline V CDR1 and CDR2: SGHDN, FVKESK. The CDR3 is CASSIRTFQGSGTEAFF. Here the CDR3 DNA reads TGTGCCAGCAGCATAAGAACGTTCCAGGGCAGTGGTACTGAAGCTTTCTTT.

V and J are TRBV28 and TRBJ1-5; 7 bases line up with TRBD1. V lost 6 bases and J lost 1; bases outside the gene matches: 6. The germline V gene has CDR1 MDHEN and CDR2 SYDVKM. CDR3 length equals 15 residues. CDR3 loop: CASRSGGQSNQPQHF. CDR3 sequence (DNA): TGTGCCAGCAGGTCCGGGGGACAGAGCAATCAGCCCCAGCATTTT.

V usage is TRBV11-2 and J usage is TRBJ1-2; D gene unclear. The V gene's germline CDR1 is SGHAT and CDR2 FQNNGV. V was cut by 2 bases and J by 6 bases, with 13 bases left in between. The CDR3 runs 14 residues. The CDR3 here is CASSLRPHGDGYTF. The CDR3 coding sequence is TGTGCCAGCAGCTTACGGCCCCACGGAGATGGCTACACCTTC.

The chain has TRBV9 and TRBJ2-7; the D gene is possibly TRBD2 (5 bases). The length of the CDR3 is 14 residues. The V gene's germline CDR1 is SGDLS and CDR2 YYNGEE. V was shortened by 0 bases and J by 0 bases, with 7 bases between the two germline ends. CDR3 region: CASSVGENSYEQYF. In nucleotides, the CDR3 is TGTGCCAGCAGCGTAGGGGAGAACTCCTACGAGCAGTACTTC.

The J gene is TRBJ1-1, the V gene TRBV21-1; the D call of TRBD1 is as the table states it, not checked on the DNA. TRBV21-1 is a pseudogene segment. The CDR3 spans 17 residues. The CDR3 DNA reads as TGTGCCAGCAGCAAAGGACAGGGGGAGAGTATGAACACTGAAGCTTTCTTT. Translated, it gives CASSKGQGESMNTEAFF.

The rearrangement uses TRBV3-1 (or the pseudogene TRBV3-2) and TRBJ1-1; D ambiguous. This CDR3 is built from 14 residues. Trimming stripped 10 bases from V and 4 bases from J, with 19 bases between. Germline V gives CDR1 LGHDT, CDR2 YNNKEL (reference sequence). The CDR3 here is CATLKSEGVTEAFF. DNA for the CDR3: TGTGCCACCCTAAAATCGGAGGGTGTCACTGAAGCTTTCTTT.

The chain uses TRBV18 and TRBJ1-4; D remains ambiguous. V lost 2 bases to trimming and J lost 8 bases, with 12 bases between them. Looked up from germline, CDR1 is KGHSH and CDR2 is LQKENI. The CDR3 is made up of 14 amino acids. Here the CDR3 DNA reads TGTGCCAGCTCACCAAGAGGAGGTCGGGAAAAACTGTTTTTT. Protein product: CASSPRGGREKLFF. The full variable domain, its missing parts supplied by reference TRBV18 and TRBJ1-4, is NAGVMQNPRHLVRRRGQEARLRCSPMKGHSHVYWYRQLPEEGLKFMVYLQKENIIDESGMPKERFSAEFPKEGPSILRIQQVVRGDSAAYFCASSPRGGREKLFFGSGTQLSVL.

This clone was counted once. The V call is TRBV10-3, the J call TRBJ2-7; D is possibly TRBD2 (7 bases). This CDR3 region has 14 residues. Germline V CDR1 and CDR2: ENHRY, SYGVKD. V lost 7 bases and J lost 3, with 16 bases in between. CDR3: CAITQGGGIYEQYF. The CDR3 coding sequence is TGTGCCATCACTCAAGGGGGGGGGATCTACGAGCAGTACTTC.

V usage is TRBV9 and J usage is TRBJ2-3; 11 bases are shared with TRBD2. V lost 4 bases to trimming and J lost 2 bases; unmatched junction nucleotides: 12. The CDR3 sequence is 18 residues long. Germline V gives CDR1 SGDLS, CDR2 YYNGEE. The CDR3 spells CASSTRGRLAGFTDTQYF. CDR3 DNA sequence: TGTGCCAGCAGCACCCGGGGGCGACTAGCGGGGTTCACAGATACGCAGTATTTT.

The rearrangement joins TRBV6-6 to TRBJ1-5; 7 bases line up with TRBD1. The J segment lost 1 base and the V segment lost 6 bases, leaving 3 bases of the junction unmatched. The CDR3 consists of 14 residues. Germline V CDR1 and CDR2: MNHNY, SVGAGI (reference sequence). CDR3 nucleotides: TGTGCCAGCAGCAAACAGGGGAGCAATCAGCCCCAGCATTTT. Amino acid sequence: CASSKQGSNQPQHF.

The CDR3 DNA reads TGTGCCAGCAGTTACGGGGCCCCCCGATCCTACGAGCAGTACTTC. This translates into CASSYGAPRSYEQYF. The rearrangement links TRBV6-6 to TRBJ2-7; TRBD1 might be the D (5 bases). Germline V CDR1 and CDR2: MNHNY, SVGAGI (reference sequence). Trimming removed 2 bases from V and 1 base from J, with 12 bases in between. The CDR3 extends over 15 amino acids.

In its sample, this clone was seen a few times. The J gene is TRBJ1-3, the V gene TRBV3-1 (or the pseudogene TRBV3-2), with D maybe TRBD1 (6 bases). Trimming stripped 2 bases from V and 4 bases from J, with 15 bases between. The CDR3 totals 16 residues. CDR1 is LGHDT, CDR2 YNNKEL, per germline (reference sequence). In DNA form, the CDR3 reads TGTGCCAGCAGCCAAAACGGCGGGGGCTCAGGAAACACCATATATTTT. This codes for CASSQNGGGSGNTIYF.

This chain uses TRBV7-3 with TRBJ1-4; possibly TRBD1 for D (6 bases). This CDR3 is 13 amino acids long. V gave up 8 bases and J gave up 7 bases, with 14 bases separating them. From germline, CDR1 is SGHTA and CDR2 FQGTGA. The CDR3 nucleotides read TGTGCCAGCCCCGGGACCAGGGGTGAAAAACTGTTTTTT. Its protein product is CASPGTRGEKLFF.

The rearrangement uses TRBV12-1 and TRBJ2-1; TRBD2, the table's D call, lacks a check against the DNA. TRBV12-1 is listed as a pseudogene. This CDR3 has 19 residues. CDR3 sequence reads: CASSFGSGLGNGSHNEQFF. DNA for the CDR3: TGTGCCAGCAGCTTCGGCTCCGGACTAGGGAACGGGTCCCACAATGAGCAGTTCTTC.

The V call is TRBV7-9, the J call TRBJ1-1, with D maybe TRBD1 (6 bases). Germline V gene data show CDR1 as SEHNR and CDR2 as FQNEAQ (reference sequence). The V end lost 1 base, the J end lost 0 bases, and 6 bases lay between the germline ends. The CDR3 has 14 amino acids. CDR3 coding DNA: TGTGCCAGCAGCTTAGGACAGGTGAACACTGAAGCTTTCTTT. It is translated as CASSLGQVNTEAFF.